This T cell receptor (beta chain) was retrieved from a study of blood T cell repertoires in COVID-19 (dated by TCRdb to 2020 to 2021). In the study overall: Samples from collaborators originated in the United States, Italy and Spain and spanned both the acute and convalescent phases of COVID-19. The prospective study material was composed of cDNA or gDNA derived from T cells, B-cell-depleted T cells, or PBMCs. Deeply sampled blood TCRbeta repertoires from subjects exposed to, actively infected with, or recovered from COVID-19 were included in the dataset. The repertoires were made available in a free public database intended to serve as a resource for research on the immune response to SARS-CoV-2. The samples were drawn from the first 160 participants of the ongoing ImmuneRACE study and from some 1,300 subjects provided by 6 global collaborators. The sample metadata nearly always contained a de-identified subject ID, COVID-19 status, age in years and sex. Where available, HLA class I and class II types were obtained from metadata supplied by the sample provider rather than from assay-based typing.

Concerning this clone: Its specific antigen is unknown. No base qualities exist here, and no much larger clone lies one base off it.

TCRbeta CDR3 regions were amplified from genomic DNA by means of the immunoSEQ Assay, a bias-controlled multiplex PCR. The authors processed their data as follows. The number of nucleated cells in each sample was estimated by amplification of reference gene primers within the assay. Sequence reads were collapsed and filtered to measure the absolute abundance of every unique TCRbeta CDR3 rearrangement. For each sample, productive Simpson clonality was calculated as the square root of Simpson's diversity index across productive rearrangements. Entries here come from immuneACCESS through TCRdb and include only in-frame sequences with V and J called. Some clones fail to appear in such tables; in the studies checked, an unresolved V gene covers under half of the shortfall, and the cause of the remainder is unknown. From that table come the V and J calls and clone size; the DNA was used to work out D and trimming. Within this sample are some 290,000 clones, with about 90% of them counted one time only. The biggest ten clones account for 11% of the sample.

V is shortened by 5 bases, J by 6 bases, and the region joining them spans 27 bases. CDR1 MNHEY and CDR2 SMNVEV were looked up in the germline V gene (reference sequence). The CDR3 covers 18 residues, taking in both the cysteine and the phenylalanine. This entry keeps only the CDR3 DNA: 54 bases, framed from base 1. At one collaborating source in Seattle, patients were enrolled during active infection and were followed longitudinally through the course of disease. The collaborating institutions used their own protocols to collect whole blood in K2EDTA tubes. For TCRbeta analysis, collaborator samples were shipped as frozen whole blood, as isolated PBMCs, or as DNA extracted from either sample type. What the research found in general, with its limitations: The amount of clinical and demographic metadata varied by source and participant and was provided uncurated.

Sequences were obtained from peripheral blood. The chain employs TRBV27 and TRBJ2-3, with a weak D call of TRBD1 (6 bases match). The TCR comes from a woman aged 25-40 years with COVID-19, enrolled during active disease. At the DNA level, the sequence is TGTGCCAGCAGTCCGGACCCCACGGGACACCTCCTGGGGGATACGCAGTATTTT. It specifies CASSPDPTGHLLGDTQYF.